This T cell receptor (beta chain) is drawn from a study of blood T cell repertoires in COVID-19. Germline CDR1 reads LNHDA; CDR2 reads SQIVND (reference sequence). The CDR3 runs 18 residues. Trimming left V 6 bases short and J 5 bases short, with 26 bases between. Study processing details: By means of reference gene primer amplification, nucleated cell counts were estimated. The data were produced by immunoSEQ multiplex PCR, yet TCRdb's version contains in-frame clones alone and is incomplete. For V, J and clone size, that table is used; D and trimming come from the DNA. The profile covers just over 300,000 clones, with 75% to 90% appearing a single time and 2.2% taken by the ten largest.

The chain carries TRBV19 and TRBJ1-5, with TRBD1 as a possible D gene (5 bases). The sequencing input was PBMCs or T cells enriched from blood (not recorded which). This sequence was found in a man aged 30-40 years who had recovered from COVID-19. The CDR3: CASSSLERGGGYDQPQHF. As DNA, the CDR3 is TGTGCCAGTAGCAGTTTAGAGAGGGGCGGGGGATACGATCAGCCCCAGCATTTT.